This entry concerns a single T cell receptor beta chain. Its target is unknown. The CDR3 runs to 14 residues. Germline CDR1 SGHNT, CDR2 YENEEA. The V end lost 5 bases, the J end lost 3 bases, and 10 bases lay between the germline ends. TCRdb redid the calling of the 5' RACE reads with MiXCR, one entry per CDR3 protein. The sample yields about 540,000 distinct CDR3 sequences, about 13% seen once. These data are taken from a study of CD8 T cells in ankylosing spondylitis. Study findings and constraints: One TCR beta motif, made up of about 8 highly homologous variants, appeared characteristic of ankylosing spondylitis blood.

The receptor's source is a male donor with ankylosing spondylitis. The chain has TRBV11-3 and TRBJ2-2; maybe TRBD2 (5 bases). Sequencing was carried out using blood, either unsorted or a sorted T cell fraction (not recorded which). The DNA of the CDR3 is TGTGCCAGCAGCCTCTACGGGGACACCGGGGAGCTGTTTTTT. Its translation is CASSLYGDTGELFF.